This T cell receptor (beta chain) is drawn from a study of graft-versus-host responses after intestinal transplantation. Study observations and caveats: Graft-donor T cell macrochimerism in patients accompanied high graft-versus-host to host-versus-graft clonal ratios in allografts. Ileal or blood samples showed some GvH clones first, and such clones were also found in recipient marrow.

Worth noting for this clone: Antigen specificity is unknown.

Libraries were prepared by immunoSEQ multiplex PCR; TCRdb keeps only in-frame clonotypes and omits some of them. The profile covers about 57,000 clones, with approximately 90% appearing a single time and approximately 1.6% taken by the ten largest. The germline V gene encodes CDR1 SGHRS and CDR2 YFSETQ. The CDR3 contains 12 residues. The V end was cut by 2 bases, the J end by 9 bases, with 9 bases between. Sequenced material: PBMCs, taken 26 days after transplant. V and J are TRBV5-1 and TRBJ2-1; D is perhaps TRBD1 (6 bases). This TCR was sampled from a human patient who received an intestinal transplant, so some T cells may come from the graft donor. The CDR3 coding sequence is TGCGCCAGCAGCTTCCAGGGGCTTGAGCAGTTCTTC. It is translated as CASSFQGLEQFF.